This entry describes one T cell receptor beta chain. These data belong to a study of shared clonotypes between healthy human individuals. Study in general: The study enrolled two women and a few men aged 18 to 49.

Libraries were prepared by immunoSEQ multiplex PCR; TCRdb keeps only in-frame clonotypes and omits some of them. The data contain around 940,000 clones, approximately 80% of them seen just once; the ten biggest clones take up about 1.5%. This CDR3 comprises 16 residues. The ends lost 0 bases at V and 4 bases at J; junction bases unmatched: 8. Germline CDR1 and CDR2: SGHRS and YFSETQ. Sequenced input: memory CD4+ T cells sorted from blood. Subset: CD45RA-negative fraction. The V and J genes are TRBV5-1 and TRBJ2-5; 8 nucleotides agree with TRBD2. The sequence came from a man aged 18-30 years in good health. This chain's CDR3 is CASSLGPGGQGETQYF. CDR3 DNA sequence: TGCGCCAGCAGCTTGGGGCCGGGAGGGCAGGGAGAGACCCAGTACTTC.